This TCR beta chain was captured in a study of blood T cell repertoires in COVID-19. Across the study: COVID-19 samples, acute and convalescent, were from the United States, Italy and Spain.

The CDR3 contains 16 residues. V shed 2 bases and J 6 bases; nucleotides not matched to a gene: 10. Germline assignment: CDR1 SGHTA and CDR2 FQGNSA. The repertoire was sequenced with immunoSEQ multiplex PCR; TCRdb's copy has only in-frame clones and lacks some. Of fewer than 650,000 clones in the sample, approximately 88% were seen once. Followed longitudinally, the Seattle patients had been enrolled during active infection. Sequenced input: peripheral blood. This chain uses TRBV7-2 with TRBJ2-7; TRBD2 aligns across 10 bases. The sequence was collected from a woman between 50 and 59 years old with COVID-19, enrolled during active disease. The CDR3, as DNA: TGTGCCAGCAGCTTACCCCCCCTAGCGGGGGCATCCGAGCAGTACTTC. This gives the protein CASSLPPLAGASEQYF.